This T cell receptor (beta chain) was obtained from a study of cytomegalovirus exposure and HLA in healthy donors. Study observations and caveats: In an earlier analysis, in roughly 580 donors, most V segments appeared productive either ~90% or ~30% of the time. Later analysis identified several of the most significant clusters that appeared linked to common viral pathogens.

The CDR3 runs 14 residues. Germline V lookup: CDR1 LNHNV, CDR2 YYDKDF (reference sequence). V shed 1 base and J shed 2 bases, with 8 bases lying between them. As concerns this clone: Its antigen is unidentified.

PCR primers comprised 60 Vbeta and 13 Jbeta primers. The method was immunoSEQ multiplex PCR; TCRdb's version includes in-frame clones alone and lacks a portion of them. This sample's table has about 76,000 clones. Sequencing input: PBMCs. The receptor comes from a woman in her forties in good health and CMV-seropositive. The rearrangement links TRBV15 to TRBJ1-1, with unresolved D. CDR3 protein: CATSRVHSNTEAFF. The CDR3 DNA follows: TGTGCCACCAGCAGAGTCCACTCAAACACTGAAGCTTTCTTT. The full variable domain, completed using reference TRBV15 and TRBJ1-1, is DAMVIQNPRYQVTQFGKPVTLSCSQTLNHNVMYWYQQKSSQAPKLLFHYYDKDFNNEADTPDNFQSRRPNTSFCFLDIRSPGLGDTAMYLCATSRVHSNTEAFFGQGTRLTVV.